This T cell receptor (beta chain) was profiled in a study of blood T cell repertoires in COVID-19. Assay used: immunoSEQ multiplex PCR; TCRdb lists only in-frame clones, some missing. There are a few hundred thousand clones in the sample; about 87% occur only once, and about 5% lies in the top ten. Germline values: CDR1 SGHVS, CDR2 FQNEAQ. The CDR3 extends over 14 amino acids. Trimming at V came to 5 bases and at J to 4 bases, leaving 5 bases not matched to a gene. Material: peripheral blood. V usage is TRBV7-8 and J usage is TRBJ2-1; 7 positions agree with TRBD1. The source is an older woman with COVID-19, enrolled during active disease. CDR3 region: CASSPIQGYNEQFF. The CDR3 DNA reads TGTGCCAGCAGCCCGATACAGGGGTACAATGAGCAGTTCTTC.